This T cell receptor beta chain was recovered during a study of blood T cells in healthy people across ages (dated by TCRdb to about 2015). About the full investigation: In model experiments, roughly one uniquely barcoded TCR beta cDNA molecule per two T cells was captured by template switching. To track age-related changes in TCR beta repertoire diversity, the study relied on deep sequencing normalized with unique cDNA molecular identifiers. The donors were divided into four age groups: young (average around 16 years), middle-aged (under 40), aged (roughly 60) and long-lived (around 80). Using the same blood draw, the study looked at two additional independent replicas of 1 million unique cDNA reads for two donors, one aged 18 to 29 and the other aged 80 or older. To avoid experimental bias, donors of different ages were spread randomly across the sequencing lanes. Here is what the overall study found, with its caveats: Observed TCR beta diversity per million T cells fell roughly linearly with age, and a significant reduction was already apparent by age roughly 40. Donor CMV infection status was unknown, potentially confounding age-related changes in expanded clonotypes. Compared with the aged group, the long-lived group had more naive CD4+ T cells, fewer expanded clones and increased TCR diversity, suggesting age selection. The percentage of naive T cells measured by flow cytometry correlated strongly with observed TCR beta diversity. Conclusive comparison of naive and antigen-experienced compartments was prevented by the profiling of bulk unsorted PBMCs. Estimates of total diversity from one million sequenced T cells were regarded as lower bounds and underestimates.

The library was prepared using 5' RACE. Instrument used: Illumina HiSeq 2500. A second PCR of about 7 to 12 cycles was performed with a sample-barcoded 5' primer and a J-beta primer mix. A template-switch 5' adaptor carrying 12 random nucleotides introduced a unique molecular identifier onto each TCR beta cDNA molecule. At least 3 million CDR3-containing paired-end reads were obtained from each sample. The Mint cDNA synthesis kit, primed by a TRBC-specific oligonucleotide, was used to synthesize first-strand cDNA from all RNA. All cDNA was treated with uracil-DNA glycosylase and then went through a first 18-cycle PCR with the universal primers M1SS and BC2_uni_R. The source study handled its data this way. Normalization of each sample was performed by random selection of 1 million high-quality reads, each carrying a distinct molecular identifier. Reads with shared molecular identifiers were discarded instead of being binned into consensus sequences. MiTCR, run with a Q25 quality threshold and the strictest error-elimination algorithm, handled CDR3 identification, clonotype clustering and error correction. A nonparametric unseen species model using Euler transformation provided a lower-bound estimate of total TCR beta diversity. The raw public data were reprocessed by TCRdb itself: fastp quality trimming at Q25, MiXCR clonotype calling, in-frame beta chains only. A single entry per CDR3 protein holds the most common genes and DNA from its merged rows. TCRdb's processing, not the authors' own work, is the source of the V and J calls. Present in this sample are fewer than 900,000 distinct CDR3 sequences, around 40% of which were seen just once. More than 20% of the sample lies in the top ten.

For CDR1 and CDR2, the germline V gene lists ENHRY and SYGVKD. The CDR3 runs 14 residues from the cysteine to the phenylalanine. Of the read, only the CDR3 DNA is kept; its 42 bases are in frame from base 1. As concerns this clonotype: Its antigen specificity is not known. A much larger clone differs from this one at a single base, so this may be a read error.

The 40 or so donors, aged roughly 6 to 95 years, were systemically healthy Caucasian individuals from Russia. About 10 milliliters of peripheral blood were collected from each donor into EDTA-treated Vacutainer tubes. Ficoll-Paque density-gradient centrifugation was used to isolate PBMCs, with at least 6.5 million per sample. Total RNA, at least 5 micrograms per sample, was extracted from PBMCs with Trizol reagent. Naive CD45RAhigh/CD27high T cell percentages were measured by flow cytometry on a PBMC aliquot from every donor. The chain joins TRBV10-3 to TRBJ2-5; 8 central nucleotides agree with TRBD1. The sequenced material came from blood. This clonotype originated in a woman aged 55-69 years in good health. Read as DNA, the sequence is TGTGCCATCAGAGGACAGGGACCACAAGAGACCCTGTACTTC. This translates into CAIRGQGPQETLYF.